The clone carrying this TCR beta chain was seen once. Antigen unknown. From germline, CDR1 is SGHVS and CDR2 FQNEAQ. The CDR3 consists of 19 residues. V shed 6 bases and J shed 1 base, with 25 bases lying between them. The data are from a study of T cells in tumors after PD-1 blockade. The wider study: Daily vismodegib 150 mg continued in a subset of anti-PD-1-treated patients. Study-level results: Peripheral recruitment is suggested, as some novel exhausted tumor clones were in pre-treatment blood.

Profiling relied on immunoSEQ multiplex PCR, and the TCRdb table lists in-frame clones only, not all of them. This table has around 35,000 clones, 73% appearing once. The clonotype originates from a human donor with basal cell carcinoma. The sequencing used PBMCs, collected after anti-PD-1 treatment. V gene TRBV7-8 combines with J gene TRBJ2-1, with TRBD1 as a possible D gene (5 bases). The CDR3 protein is CASSYSRPGIPGSYNEQFF. CDR3 nucleotide sequence: TGTGCCAGCAGTTACTCCCGCCCAGGGATTCCAGGGTCCTACAATGAGCAGTTCTTC. The full variable domain, in which reference TRBV7-8 and TRBJ2-1 provide the parts outside the CDR3, is GAGVSQSPRYKVAKRGQDVALRCDPISGHVSLFWYQQALGQGPEFLTYFQNEAQLDKSGLPSDRFFAERPEGSVSTLKIQRTQQEDSAVYLCASSYSRPGIPGSYNEQFFGPGTRLTVL.